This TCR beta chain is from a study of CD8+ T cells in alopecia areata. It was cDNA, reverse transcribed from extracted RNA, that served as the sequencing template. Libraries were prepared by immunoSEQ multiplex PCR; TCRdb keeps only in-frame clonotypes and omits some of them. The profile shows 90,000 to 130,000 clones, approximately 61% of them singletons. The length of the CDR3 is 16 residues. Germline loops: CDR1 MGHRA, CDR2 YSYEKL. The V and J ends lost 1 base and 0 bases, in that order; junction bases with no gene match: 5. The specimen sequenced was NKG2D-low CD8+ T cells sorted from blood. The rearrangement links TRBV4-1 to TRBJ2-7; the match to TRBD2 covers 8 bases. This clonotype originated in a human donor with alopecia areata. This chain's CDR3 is CASSQVPSGYSYEQYF. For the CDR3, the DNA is TGCGCCAGCAGCCAAGTTCCTAGCGGGTACTCCTACGAGCAGTACTTC.